This entry concerns a single T cell receptor beta chain. Sequencing used immunoSEQ multiplex PCR; TCRdb keeps in-frame clones, though not all of them. The sample has a few hundred thousand clones, 90% seen once. This entry comes from a study of blood T cell repertoires in COVID-19. The CDR3 loop spans 14 amino acids. V lost 4 bases and J lost 4, with 13 bases in between. The germline V gene has CDR1 SEHNR and CDR2 FQNEAQ (reference sequence). The chain uses TRBV7-9 and TRBJ1-2, with D possibly TRBD1 on 6 matching bases. Sequencing was done on a sample of PBMCs or T cells enriched from blood (not recorded which). This receptor was identified in a young man who had recovered from COVID-19. The CDR3 nucleotides are TGTGCCAGCAGCTACACAGGGCTCGGCTATGGCTACACCTTC. Protein product: CASSYTGLGYGYTF.